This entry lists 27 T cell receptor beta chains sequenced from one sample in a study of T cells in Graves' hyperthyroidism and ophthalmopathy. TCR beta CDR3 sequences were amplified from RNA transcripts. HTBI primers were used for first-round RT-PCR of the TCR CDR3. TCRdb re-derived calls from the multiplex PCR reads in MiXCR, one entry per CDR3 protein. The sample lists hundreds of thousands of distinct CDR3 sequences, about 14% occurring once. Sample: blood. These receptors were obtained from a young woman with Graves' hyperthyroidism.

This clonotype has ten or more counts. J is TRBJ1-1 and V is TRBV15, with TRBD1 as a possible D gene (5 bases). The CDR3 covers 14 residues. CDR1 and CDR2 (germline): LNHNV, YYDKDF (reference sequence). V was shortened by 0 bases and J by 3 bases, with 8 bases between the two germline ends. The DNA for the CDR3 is TGTGCCACCAGCAGAGATCAGGGTGACACTGAAGCTTTCTTT. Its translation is CATSRDQGDTEAFF.

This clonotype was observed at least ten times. This chain's CDR3 is CASSLDRANEQYF. The CDR3, as DNA: TGTGCCAGCTCACTGGACAGGGCTAACGAGCAGTACTTC. This chain joins TRBV28 and TRBJ2-7; 8 bases are shared with TRBD1. With V trimmed by 8 bases and J by 5 bases, 8 bases remained unmatched. The CDR3 has 13 amino acids. CDR1 and CDR2 from the germline V gene are MDHEN and SYDVKM.

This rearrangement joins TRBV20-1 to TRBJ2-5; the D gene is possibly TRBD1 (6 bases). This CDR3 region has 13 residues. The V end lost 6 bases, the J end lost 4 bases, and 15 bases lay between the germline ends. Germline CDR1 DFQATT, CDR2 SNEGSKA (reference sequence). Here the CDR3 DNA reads TGCAGTGCCGAAGGCAGGGGTGGAGAGACCCAGTACTTC. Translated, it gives CSAEGRGGETQYF.

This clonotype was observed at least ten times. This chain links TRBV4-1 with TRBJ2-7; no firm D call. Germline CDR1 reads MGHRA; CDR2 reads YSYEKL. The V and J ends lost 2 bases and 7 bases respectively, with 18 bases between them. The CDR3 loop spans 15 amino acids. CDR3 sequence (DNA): TGCGCCAGCAGCCAACCTTCGGCTGCTACAAAAGAGCAGTACTTC. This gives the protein CASSQPSAATKEQYF.

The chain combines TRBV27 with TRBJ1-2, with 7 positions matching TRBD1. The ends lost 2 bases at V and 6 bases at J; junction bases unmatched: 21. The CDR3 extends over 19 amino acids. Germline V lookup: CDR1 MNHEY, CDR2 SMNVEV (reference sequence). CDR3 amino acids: CASSLSSWPQGGRGNGYTF. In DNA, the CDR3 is TGTGCCAGCAGTTTAAGCTCGTGGCCTCAAGGGGGCAGGGGAAATGGCTACACCTTC.

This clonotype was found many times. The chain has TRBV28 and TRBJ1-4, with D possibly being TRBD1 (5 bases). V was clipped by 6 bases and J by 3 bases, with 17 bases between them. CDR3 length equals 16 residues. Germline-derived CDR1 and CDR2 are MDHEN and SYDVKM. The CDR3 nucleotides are TGTGCCAGCAGCGAGGTCAGGGCAACAGCTAATGAAAAACTGTTTTTT. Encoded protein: CASSEVRATANEKLFF.

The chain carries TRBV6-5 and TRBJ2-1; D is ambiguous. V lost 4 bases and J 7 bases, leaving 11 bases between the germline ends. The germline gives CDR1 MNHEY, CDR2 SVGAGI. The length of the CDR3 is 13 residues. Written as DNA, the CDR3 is TGTGCCAGCAGTTCCACGCAGTGGAATGAGCAGTTCTTC. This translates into CASSSTQWNEQFF.

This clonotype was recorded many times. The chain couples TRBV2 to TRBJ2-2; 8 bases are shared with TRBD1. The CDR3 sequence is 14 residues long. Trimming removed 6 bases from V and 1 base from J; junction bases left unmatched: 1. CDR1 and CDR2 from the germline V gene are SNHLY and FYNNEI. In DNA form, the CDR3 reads TGTGCCAGCAGGGACAGGGTGAACACCGGGGAGCTGTTTTTT. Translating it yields CASRDRVNTGELFF.

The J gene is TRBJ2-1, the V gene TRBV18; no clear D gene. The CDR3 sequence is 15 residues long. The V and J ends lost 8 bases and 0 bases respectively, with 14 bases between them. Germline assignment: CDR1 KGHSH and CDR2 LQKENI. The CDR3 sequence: CASVPWPTSYNEQFF. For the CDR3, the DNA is TGTGCCAGCGTTCCGTGGCCGACCTCCTACAATGAGCAGTTCTTC.

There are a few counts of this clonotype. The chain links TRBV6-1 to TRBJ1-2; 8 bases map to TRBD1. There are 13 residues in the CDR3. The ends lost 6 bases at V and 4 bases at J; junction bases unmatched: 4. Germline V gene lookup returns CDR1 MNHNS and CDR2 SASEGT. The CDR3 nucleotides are TGTGCCAGCAGGAGCGGACAGGGCTATGGCTACACCTTC. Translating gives CASRSGQGYGYTF.

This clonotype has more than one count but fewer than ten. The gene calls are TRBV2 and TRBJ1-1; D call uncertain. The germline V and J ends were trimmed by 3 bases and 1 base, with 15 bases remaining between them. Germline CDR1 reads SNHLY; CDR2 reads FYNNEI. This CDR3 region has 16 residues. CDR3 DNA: TGTGCCAGCAGTGATACCTATTCTATACAGAACACTGAAGCTTTCTTT. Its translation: CASSDTYSIQNTEAFF.

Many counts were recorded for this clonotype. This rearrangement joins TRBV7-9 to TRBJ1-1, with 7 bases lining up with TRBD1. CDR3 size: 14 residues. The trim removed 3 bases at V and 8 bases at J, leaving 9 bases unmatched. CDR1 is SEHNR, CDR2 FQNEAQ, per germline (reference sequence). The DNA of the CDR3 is TGTGCCAGCAGCTTCGGACAGGCCAATGAAGAAGCTTTCTTT. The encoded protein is CASSFGQANEEAFF.

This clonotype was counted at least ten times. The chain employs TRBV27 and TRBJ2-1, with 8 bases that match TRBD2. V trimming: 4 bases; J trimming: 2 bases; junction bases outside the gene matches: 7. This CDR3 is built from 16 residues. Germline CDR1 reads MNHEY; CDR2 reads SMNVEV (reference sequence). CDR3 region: CASSSAGTSAYNEQFF. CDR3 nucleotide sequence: TGTGCCAGCAGTTCCGCCGGGACTAGTGCCTACAATGAGCAGTTCTTC.

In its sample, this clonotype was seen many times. For the CDR3, the DNA is TGTGCCATAACGGACAGGGATGGAAACACCATATATTTT. Protein sequence: CAITDRDGNTIYF. V gene TRBV10-3 combines with J gene TRBJ1-3; 8 bases agree with TRBD1. CDR1 ENHRY and CDR2 SYGVKD come from the germline V gene. V lost 9 bases to trimming and J lost 3 bases; unmatched junction nucleotides: 4. There are 13 residues in the CDR3.

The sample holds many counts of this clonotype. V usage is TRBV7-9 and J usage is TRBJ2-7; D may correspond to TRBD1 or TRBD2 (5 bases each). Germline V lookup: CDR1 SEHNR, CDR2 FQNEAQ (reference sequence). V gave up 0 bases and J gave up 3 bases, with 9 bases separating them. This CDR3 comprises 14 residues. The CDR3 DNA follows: TGTGCCAGCAGCTTAGCCGGGGACCACTACGAGCAGTACTTC. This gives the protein CASSLAGDHYEQYF.

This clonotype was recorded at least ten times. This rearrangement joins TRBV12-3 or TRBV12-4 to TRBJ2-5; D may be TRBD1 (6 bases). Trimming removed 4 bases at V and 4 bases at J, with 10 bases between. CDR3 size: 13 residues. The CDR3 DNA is TGTGCCAGCAGTTGGGGGCCGGGAGAGACCCAGTACTTC. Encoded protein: CASSWGPGETQYF.

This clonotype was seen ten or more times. CDR3 loop: CASSFKGQGGSFYNEQFF. The CDR3 DNA follows: TGTGCCAGCAGCTTTAAGGGACAGGGGGGCAGCTTCTACAATGAGCAGTTCTTC. J is TRBJ2-1 and V is TRBV7-2; 11 positions match TRBD1. The CDR3 consists of 18 residues. Germline values: CDR1 SGHTA, CDR2 FQGNSA. V lost 3 bases and J lost 3; bases outside the gene matches: 10.

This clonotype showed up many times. This CDR3 is CASTEGLAGGYEQYF. CDR3 nucleotide sequence: TGTGCCAGCACGGAGGGACTAGCGGGAGGTTACGAGCAGTACTTC. The rearrangement joins TRBV12-3 or TRBV12-4 to TRBJ2-7; 15 bases match TRBD2. V dropped 7 bases and J dropped 4; count of bases not matched to a gene: 5. This CDR3 is built from 15 residues.

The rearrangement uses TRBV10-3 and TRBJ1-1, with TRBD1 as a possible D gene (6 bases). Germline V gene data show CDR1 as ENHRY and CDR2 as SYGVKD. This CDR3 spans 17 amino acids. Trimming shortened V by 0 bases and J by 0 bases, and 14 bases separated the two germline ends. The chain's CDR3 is CAISESIGGGLNTEAFF. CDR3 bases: TGTGCCATCAGTGAGTCGATCGGAGGGGGATTGAACACTGAAGCTTTCTTT.

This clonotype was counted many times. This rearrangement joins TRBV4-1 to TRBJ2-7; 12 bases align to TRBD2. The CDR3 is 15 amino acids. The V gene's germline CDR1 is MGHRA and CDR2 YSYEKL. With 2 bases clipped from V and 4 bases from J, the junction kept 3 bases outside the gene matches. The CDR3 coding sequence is TGCGCCAGCAGCCAAACGACTAGCGGGAGTTACGAGCAGTACTTC. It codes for CASSQTTSGSYEQYF.

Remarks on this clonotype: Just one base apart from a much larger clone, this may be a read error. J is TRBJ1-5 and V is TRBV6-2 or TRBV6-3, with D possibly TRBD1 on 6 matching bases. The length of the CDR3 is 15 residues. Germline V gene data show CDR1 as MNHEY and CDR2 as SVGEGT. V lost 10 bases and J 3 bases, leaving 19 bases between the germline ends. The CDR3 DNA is TGTGCCACCTTAGAGGGGGGGGTCGTCAATCAGCCCCAGCATTTT. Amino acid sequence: CATLEGGVVNQPQHF.

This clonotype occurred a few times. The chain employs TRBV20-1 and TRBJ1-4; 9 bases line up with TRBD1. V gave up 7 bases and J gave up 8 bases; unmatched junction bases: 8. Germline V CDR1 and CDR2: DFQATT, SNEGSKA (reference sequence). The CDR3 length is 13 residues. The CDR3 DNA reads TGCAGTGTCCCGGGACAGGGTAAAGAAAAACTGTTTTTT. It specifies CSVPGQGKEKLFF.

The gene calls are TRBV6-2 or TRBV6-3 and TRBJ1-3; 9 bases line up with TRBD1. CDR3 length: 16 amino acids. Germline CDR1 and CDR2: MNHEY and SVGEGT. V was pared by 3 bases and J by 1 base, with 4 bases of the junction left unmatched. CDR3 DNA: TGTGCCAGCAGTTATGCAGGACAGGGGTCTGGAAACACCATATATTTT. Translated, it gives CASSYAGQGSGNTIYF.

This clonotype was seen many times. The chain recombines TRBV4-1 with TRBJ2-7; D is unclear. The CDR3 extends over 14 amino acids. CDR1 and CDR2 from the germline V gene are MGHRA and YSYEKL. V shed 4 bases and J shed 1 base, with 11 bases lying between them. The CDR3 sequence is CASSLQPSSYEQYF. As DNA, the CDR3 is TGCGCCAGCAGCCTGCAGCCTAGTTCCTACGAGCAGTACTTC.

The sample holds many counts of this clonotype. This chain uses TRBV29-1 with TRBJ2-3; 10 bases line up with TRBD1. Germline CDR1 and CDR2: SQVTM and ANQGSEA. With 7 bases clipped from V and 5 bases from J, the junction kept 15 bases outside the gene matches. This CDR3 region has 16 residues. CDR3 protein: CSAIIRRQGAKDTQYF. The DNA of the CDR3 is TGCAGCGCCATCATACGGAGACAGGGGGCCAAAGATACGCAGTATTTT.

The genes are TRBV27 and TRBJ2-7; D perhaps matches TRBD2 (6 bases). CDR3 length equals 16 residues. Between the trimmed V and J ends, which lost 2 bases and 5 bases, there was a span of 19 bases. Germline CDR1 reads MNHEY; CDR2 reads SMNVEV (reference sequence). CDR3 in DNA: TGTGCCAGCAGTTTAGGATTCCGGGAGAGAGGGAACGAGCAGTACTTC. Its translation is CASSLGFRERGNEQYF.

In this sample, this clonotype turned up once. CDR3 nucleotide sequence: TGTGCCAGCATGGGGTTCGAGCAGTACTTC. It specifies CASMGFEQYF. This chain joins TRBV28 and TRBJ2-7; D is uncertain. The germline V gene encodes CDR1 MDHEN and CDR2 SYDVKM. V lost 7 bases, J lost 6 bases, and 7 bases lay in between. There are 10 residues in the CDR3.